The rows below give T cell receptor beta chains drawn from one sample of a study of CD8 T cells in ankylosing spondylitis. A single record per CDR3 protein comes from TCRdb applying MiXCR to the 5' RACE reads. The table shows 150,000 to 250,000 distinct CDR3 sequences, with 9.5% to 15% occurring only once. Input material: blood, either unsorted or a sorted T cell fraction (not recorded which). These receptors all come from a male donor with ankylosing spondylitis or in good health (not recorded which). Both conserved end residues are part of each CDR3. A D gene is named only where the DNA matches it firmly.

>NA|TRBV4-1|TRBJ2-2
CASSQVGNTGELFF
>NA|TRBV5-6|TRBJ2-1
CASSLGEVRFF
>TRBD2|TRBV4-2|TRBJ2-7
CASSRATSGSFFEQYF
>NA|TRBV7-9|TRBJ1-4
CAVVPGAWEKLFF
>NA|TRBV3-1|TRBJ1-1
CATTNLDRTNTEAFF
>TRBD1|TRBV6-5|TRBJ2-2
CASSYSTGTTGELFF
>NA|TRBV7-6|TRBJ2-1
CASSLEGGGNEQFF
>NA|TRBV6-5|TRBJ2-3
CASSLGPLEASNLDTQYF
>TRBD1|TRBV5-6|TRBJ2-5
CASSGLGQLQETQYF
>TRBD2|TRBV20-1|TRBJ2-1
CSARVRAGAYNEQFF
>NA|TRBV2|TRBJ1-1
CASSGGFTEAFF
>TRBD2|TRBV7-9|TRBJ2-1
CASSLGAGGSGDEQFF
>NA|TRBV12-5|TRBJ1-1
CASGLVLGGRFPEAFF
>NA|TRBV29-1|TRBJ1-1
CSVEDRAREAFF
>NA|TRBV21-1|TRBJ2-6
CASSKVGTGVSGANVLTF
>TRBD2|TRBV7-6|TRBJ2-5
CASSLGPPEGLAGEKTQYF
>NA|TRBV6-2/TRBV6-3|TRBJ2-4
CASSQAGDLAKNIQYF
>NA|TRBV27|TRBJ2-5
CASSPNIGEWETQYF
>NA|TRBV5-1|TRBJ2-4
CASSVGEGVDIQYF
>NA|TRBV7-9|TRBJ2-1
CASLGGGSYNEQFF
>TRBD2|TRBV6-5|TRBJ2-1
CASSYRPGRGDYNEQFF
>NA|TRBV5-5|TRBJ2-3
CASSTVELAGDTQYF
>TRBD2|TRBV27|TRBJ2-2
CASRPLGLATGELFF
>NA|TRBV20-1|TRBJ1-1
CSAPRGDNTEAFF
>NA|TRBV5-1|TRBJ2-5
CASRIRVGETQYF
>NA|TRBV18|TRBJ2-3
CASSPTSTTDTQYF
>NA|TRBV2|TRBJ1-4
CASSDEKLFF
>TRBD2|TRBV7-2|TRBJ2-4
CPSSRWGRGGDNIQYF
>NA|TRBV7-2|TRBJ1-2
CASRSGDGYTF
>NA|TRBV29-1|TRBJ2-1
CSVAGLMGNEQFF
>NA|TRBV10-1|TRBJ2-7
CASSGGGSPEQYF
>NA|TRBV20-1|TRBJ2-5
CSASWISGARETQYF
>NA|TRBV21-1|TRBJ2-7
CASSSAGQPYEQYF
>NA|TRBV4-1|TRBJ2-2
CASSQDVHTGELFF
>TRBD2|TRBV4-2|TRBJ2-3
CASSPGRSSGVTYF
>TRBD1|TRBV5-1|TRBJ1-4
CASSLGQGDEKLFF
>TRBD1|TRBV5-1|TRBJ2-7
CASSSTGGMIYEQYF
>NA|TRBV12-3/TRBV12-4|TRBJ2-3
CATRSAGTDTQYF
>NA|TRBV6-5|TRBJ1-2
CASSFGLNYGYTF
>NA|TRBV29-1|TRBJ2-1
CSVLDNEQFF
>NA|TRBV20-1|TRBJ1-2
CSASASDNYGYTF
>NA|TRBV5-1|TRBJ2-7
CASSLSTGTSYEQYF
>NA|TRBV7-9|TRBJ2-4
CASSFWTDGSIQYF
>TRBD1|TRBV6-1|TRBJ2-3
CASSVAPGQSIDTQYF
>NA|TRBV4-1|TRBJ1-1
CASSTSSGGNTEAFF
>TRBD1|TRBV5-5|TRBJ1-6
CASSTGTDNSPLHF
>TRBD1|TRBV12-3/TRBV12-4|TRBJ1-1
CASSLTRTGTEAFF
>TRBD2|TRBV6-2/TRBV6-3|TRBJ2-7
CASSSRTSEGYEQYF
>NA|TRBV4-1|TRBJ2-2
CASSQRGSPVELFF
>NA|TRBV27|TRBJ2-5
CASSLLGPTQTQYF
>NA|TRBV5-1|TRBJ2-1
CASSYLVPDEQFF
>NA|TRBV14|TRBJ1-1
CASSQPDSNTEAFF
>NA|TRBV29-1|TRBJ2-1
CSVAGRLGYNEQFF
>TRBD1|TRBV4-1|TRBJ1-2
CASSQADRVYGYTF
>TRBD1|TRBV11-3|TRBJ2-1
CASSLRGLLGHNEQFF
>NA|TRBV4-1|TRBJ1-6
CASSQAPGRNSPLHF
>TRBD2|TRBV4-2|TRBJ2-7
CASSSLAASGGYEQYF
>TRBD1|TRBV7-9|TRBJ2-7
CASSSRTGDPYEQYF
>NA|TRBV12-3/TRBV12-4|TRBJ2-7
CASSPMGGAIGEQYF